The clone carrying this T cell receptor (beta chain) was counted many times. J gave up 3 bases and V 2 bases, and 6 bases lay outside the gene matches. Germline CDR1 DFQATT, CDR2 SNEGSKA (reference sequence). The CDR3 totals 15 residues. As for time point: longitudinal time-point 3. The data originate from a study of neurological immune-mediated disorders. In TCRdb, the 5' RACE reads were re-called with MiXCR into one record per CDR3 protein. The sample has about 80,000 distinct CDR3 sequences, about 4.5% seen once; the top ten hold more than 5%. The gene calls are TRBV20-1 and TRBJ2-1, with 8 nucleotides matching TRBD2. Sequenced sample: PBMCs. The TCR comes from a woman aged 55 to 70 with multiple sclerosis. CDR3 nucleotides: TGCAGTGCTAGACCCAGCGGGGGCCTCTACAATGAGCAGTTCTTC. Residues: CSARPSGGLYNEQFF.